This entry lists 26 T cell receptor beta chains sequenced from one sample in a study of blood T cell repertoires in COVID-19. Assay used: immunoSEQ multiplex PCR; TCRdb lists only in-frame clones, some missing. The table has approximately 300,000 clones, 90% seen once. The specimen sequenced was peripheral blood. The source is a woman in her thirties or forties with COVID-19, enrolled during active disease.

The sample holds one count of this clone. The CDR3, as DNA: TGCAGCGTTTTGGTAGGAGGCACTGAAGCTTTCTTT. Translation gives CSVLVGGTEAFF. The gene calls are TRBV29-1 and TRBJ1-1; D call uncertain. Germline lookup yields CDR1 SQVTM and CDR2 ANQGSEA. Trimming took 5 bases from V and 4 from J, leaving 11 bases between them. CDR3 length equals 12 residues.

The J gene is TRBJ2-7, the V gene TRBV4-1; possibly TRBD2 for D (5 bases). The CDR3 length is 13 residues. The V gene's germline CDR1 is MGHRA and CDR2 YSYEKL. V was cut by 4 bases and J by 0 bases, with 7 bases left in between. CDR3 in amino acids: CASSPRDSYEQYF. The DNA for the CDR3 is TGCGCCAGCAGCCCACGGGACTCCTACGAGCAGTACTTC.

The chain recombines TRBV19 with TRBJ1-4; 7 bases are shared with TRBD1. The CDR3 sequence is 14 residues long. Germline lookup yields CDR1 LNHDA and CDR2 SQIVND (reference sequence). Unmatched junction bases numbered 8, after V lost 3 bases and J lost 10 bases. The DNA of the CDR3 is TGTGCCAGTAGTATGGACAGGACCCTCGGAAAACTGTTTTTT. Its translation: CASSMDRTLGKLFF.

The chain has TRBV18 and TRBJ2-7; 8 bases map to TRBD1. The V gene end was trimmed by 1 base and the J gene end by 0 bases; junction bases not matched to a gene: 5. Germline V gives CDR1 KGHSH, CDR2 LQKENI. The length of the CDR3 is 16 residues. The CDR3 sequence: CASSPLPDRASYEQYF. The CDR3 DNA reads TGTGCCAGCTCACCACTTCCGGACAGGGCCTCCTACGAGCAGTACTTC.

This chain links TRBV12-3 or TRBV12-4 with TRBJ2-1; 9 nucleotides agree with TRBD1. The CDR3 is made up of 13 amino acids. V gave up 3 bases and J gave up 12 bases; unmatched junction bases: 6. CDR3 amino acids: CASSLGGDRAQFF. The CDR3 DNA reads TGTGCCAGCAGTTTGGGCGGGGACAGGGCGCAGTTCTTC.

With regard to this clone: Additional DNA sequences in this sample encode the identical CDR3. The DNA of the CDR3 is TGCGCCAGCAGCCAAGAAACAGGCCGCAATCAGCCCCAGCATTTT. Its protein product is CASSQETGRNQPQHF. The J gene is TRBJ1-5, the V gene TRBV4-3; D perhaps matches TRBD1 (5 bases). Trimming stripped 0 bases from V and 2 bases from J, with 8 bases between. Germline CDR1 and CDR2: LGHNA and YSLEER. The CDR3 has 15 residues.

The chain uses TRBV27 and TRBJ1-6; maybe TRBD1 (6 bases). Germline values: CDR1 MNHEY, CDR2 SMNVEV (reference sequence). This CDR3 has 14 amino acids. V gave up 2 bases and J gave up 10 bases, with 12 bases separating them. CDR3 coding DNA: TGTGCCAGCAGTTTAAACAGGGTTGGGTCACCCCTCCACTTT. Its translation: CASSLNRVGSPLHF.

V and J are TRBV27 and TRBJ2-7; D is possibly TRBD1 (6 bases). There are 14 residues in the CDR3. Looked up from germline, CDR1 is MNHEY and CDR2 is SMNVEV (reference sequence). Trimming removed 4 bases from V and 0 bases from J, with 10 bases in between. For the CDR3, the DNA is TGTGCCAGCAGTTCAGACAGGAGCTCCTACGAGCAGTACTTC. Residues: CASSSDRSSYEQYF.

The table lists this clone with a few counts. V and J are TRBV5-6 and TRBJ2-7, with 9 bases lining up with TRBD2. Germline trimming cut 2 bases from V and 2 bases from J; bases unmatched to any gene: 2. From germline, CDR1 is SGHDT and CDR2 YYEEEE. This CDR3 region has 14 residues. The CDR3 DNA follows: TGTGCCAGCAGCTTTAGCGGGAGCCCCTACGAGCAGTACTTC. It encodes CASSFSGSPYEQYF.

V usage is TRBV10-1 and J usage is TRBJ2-7; weak D call: TRBD2 (6 bases). Germline V gene lookup returns CDR1 WNHNN and CDR2 SYGVQD (reference sequence). The CDR3 loop spans 13 amino acids. With 6 bases removed from V and 4 bases from J, the gap between germline ends came to 13 bases. Here the CDR3 DNA reads TGCGCCAGCAGGAATATGGACTATTACGAGCAGTACTTC. This encodes CASRNMDYYEQYF.

CDR3 sequence reads: CASSLWTSGRSYNEQFF. For the CDR3, the DNA is TGTGCCAGCAGTTTGTGGACTAGCGGGAGGTCCTACAATGAGCAGTTCTTC. The gene calls are TRBV28 and TRBJ2-1; TRBD2 matches at 14 bases. The trim removed 3 bases at V and 1 base at J, leaving 2 bases unmatched. In germline, CDR1 is MDHEN, CDR2 SYDVKM. The CDR3 spans 17 residues. The full variable domain, completed using reference TRBV28 and TRBJ2-1, is DVKVTQSSRYLVKRTGEKVFLECVQDMDHENMFWYRQDPGLGLRLIYFSYDVKMKEKGDIPEGYSVSREKKERFSLILESASTNQTSMYLCASSLWTSGRSYNEQFFGPGTRLTVL.

This chain's CDR3 is CASSVVPDQPQHF. CDR3 bases: TGTGCCAGCAGCGTAGTACCGGATCAGCCCCAGCATTTT. The chain links TRBV9 to TRBJ1-5, with unresolved D. The CDR3 covers 13 residues. V was trimmed by 0 bases and J by 5 bases, leaving 6 bases between them. Germline CDR1 is SGDLS and CDR2 is YYNGEE. The full variable domain, completed using reference TRBV9 and TRBJ1-5, is DSGVTQTPKHLITATGQRVTLRCSPRSGDLSVYWYQQSLDQGLQFLIQYYNGEERAKGNILERFSAQQFPDLHSELNLSSLELGDSALYFCASSVVPDQPQHFGDGTRLSIL.

The gene calls are TRBV12-3 or TRBV12-4 and TRBJ1-5; a weak D match, TRBD1 (6 bases). This CDR3 region has 12 residues. Trimming removed 7 bases at V and 5 bases at J, with 9 bases between. The CDR3 protein is CASNQGYQPQHF. CDR3 nucleotide sequence: TGTGCCAGCAACCAGGGGTATCAGCCCCAGCATTTT.

This clone is a singleton in its sample. V and J are TRBV28 and TRBJ2-7, with 7 positions matching TRBD2. V gave up 8 bases and J gave up 2 bases; unmatched junction bases: 15. CDR1 is MDHEN, CDR2 SYDVKM, per germline. This CDR3 comprises 16 residues. CDR3: CASLSSPGGITYEQYF. The CDR3 DNA is TGTGCCAGCCTTTCGTCGCCGGGGGGAATAACCTACGAGCAGTACTTC. The variable domain in full, with the rest retrieved from reference TRBV28 and TRBJ2-7, is DVKVTQSSRYLVKRTGEKVFLECVQDMDHENMFWYRQDPGLGLRLIYFSYDVKMKEKGDIPEGYSVSREKKERFSLILESASTNQTSMYLCASLSSPGGITYEQYFGPGTRLTVT.

Only one count was recorded for this clone. The V call is TRBV7-3, the J call TRBJ2-3, with 8 bases fitting TRBD1. From germline, CDR1 is SGHTA and CDR2 FQGTGA. The CDR3 is 15 amino acids. The V segment lost 2 bases and the J segment 4 bases; nucleotides outside the gene matches: 5. The CDR3 is CASSLGQGAPDTQYF. CDR3 DNA: TGTGCCAGCAGCTTAGGGCAGGGGGCACCAGATACGCAGTATTTT.

V gene TRBV7-2 combines with J gene TRBJ1-1; the D is unclear. In germline, CDR1 is SGHTA, CDR2 FQGNSA. V was pared by 5 bases and J by 0 bases, with 4 bases between. The CDR3 runs to 12 residues. The CDR3 here is CASSLLNTEAFF. For the CDR3, the DNA is TGTGCCAGCAGCCTGTTGAACACTGAAGCTTTCTTT.

V and J are TRBV6-5 and TRBJ2-7, with D perhaps matching TRBD2 (6 bases). Germline CDR1 MNHEY, CDR2 SVGAGI. V lost 3 bases, J lost 6 bases, and 18 bases lay in between. The CDR3 is 15 residues long. DNA of the CDR3: TGTGCCAGCAGTTATCTTGGATGGGAGGAATCCGAGCAGTACTTC. Protein sequence: CASSYLGWEESEQYF.

This chain uses TRBV30 with TRBJ1-1, with D maybe TRBD1 (6 bases). The CDR3 is 14 amino acids. Trimming removed 7 bases from V and 8 bases from J, with 23 bases in between. Germline CDR1 and CDR2: GTSNPN and SVGIG (reference sequence). CDR3 region: CASTSFGGRWEAFF. The CDR3 DNA reads as TGTGCCTCGACGTCTTTCGGGGGGCGTTGGGAAGCTTTCTTT.

This clone showed up just once. The chain is built from TRBV27 and TRBJ2-2; D possibly corresponds to TRBD2 (6 bases). The CDR3 covers 13 residues. Germline V gene sequence: CDR1 MNHEY, CDR2 SMNVEV (reference sequence). V was clipped by 1 base and J by 6 bases, with 6 bases between them. The CDR3 here is CASSLWEAGELFF. In DNA, the CDR3 is TGTGCCAGCAGTTTATGGGAGGCCGGGGAGCTGTTTTTT.

J is TRBJ2-7 and V is TRBV7-2; maybe TRBD2 (5 bases). The CDR3 extends over 13 amino acids. Trimming stripped 5 bases from V and 5 bases from J, with 13 bases between. Germline assignment: CDR1 SGHTA and CDR2 FQGNSA. The CDR3 region is CASSPRRGNEQYF. CDR3 coding DNA: TGTGCCAGCAGCCCTCGAAGAGGGAACGAGCAGTACTTC.

This clone was counted only a few times. This rearrangement joins TRBV4-3 to TRBJ2-1; TRBD1 matches at 8 bases. CDR3 length: 16 residues. Trimming took 4 bases from V and 1 from J; bases not matched to a gene: 6. Germline V gives CDR1 LGHNA, CDR2 YSLEER. Here the CDR3 DNA reads TGCGCCAGCAGCCGGGAAGGGACAGGATCCTACAATGAGCAGTTCTTC. This encodes CASSREGTGSYNEQFF.

This CDR3 reads CASSLAGRVSDEQYF. The CDR3 region has the DNA TGCGCCAGCAGCTTGGCCGGCAGGGTTTCCGACGAGCAGTACTTC. The chain links TRBV5-1 to TRBJ2-7, with D possibly matching TRBD1 (5 bases). This CDR3 spans 15 amino acids. Per germline, CDR1 SGHRS and CDR2 YFSETQ. V was pared by 0 bases and J by 5 bases, with 15 bases between.

This chain uses TRBV28 with TRBJ1-3; the D gene is possibly TRBD1 (5 bases). V was cut by 10 bases and J by 3 bases, with 16 bases left in between. This CDR3 has 14 residues. Germline CDR1 is MDHEN and CDR2 is SYDVKM. CDR3 DNA: TGTGCCATATCCCTCCAGGGTTATGGAAACACCATATATTTT. Translation gives CAISLQGYGNTIYF.

The chain links TRBV27 to TRBJ1-2; maybe TRBD1 (6 bases). The V gene's germline CDR1 is MNHEY and CDR2 SMNVEV (reference sequence). Between the trimmed V and J ends, which lost 6 bases and 1 base, there was a span of 12 bases. The CDR3 length is 14 residues. In DNA form, the CDR3 reads TGTGCCAGCAGCCCGAACAGGGATAACTATGGCTACACCTTC. The encoded protein is CASSPNRDNYGYTF.

About this clone: The identical CDR3 is also encoded by other nucleotide sequences in the sample. The chain is built from TRBV21-1 and TRBJ2-7; TRBD1 is the table's D call and was not checked against the DNA. TRBV21-1 is labeled a pseudogene. The CDR3 is made up of 14 amino acids. The CDR3 spells CASSRQGGQYEQYF. DNA of the CDR3: TGTGCCAGCAGCAGACAGGGGGGTCAGTACGAGCAGTACTTC.

The rearrangement uses TRBV12-3 or TRBV12-4 and TRBJ2-6; D is ambiguous. The length of the CDR3 is 13 residues. V was cut by 4 bases and J by 1 base, with 2 bases left in between. The CDR3 loop reads CASSSSGANVLTF. CDR3 sequence (DNA): TGTGCCAGCAGTTCATCTGGGGCCAACGTCCTGACTTTC.